This TCR beta chain was recorded in a study of blood T cell repertoires in COVID-19 (TCRdb year 2020). Some background on the complete study: The collaborator samples originated in the United States, Italy and Spain and spanned the acute and convalescent phases of COVID-19. The prospective study material was composed of cDNA or gDNA derived from T cells, B-cell-depleted T cells, or PBMCs. The dataset comprised deeply sampled blood TCRbeta repertoires from subjects exposed to, actively infected with, or recovered from COVID-19. A freely available public database, intended as a resource for researchers studying the immune response to SARS-CoV-2, is where the repertoires were released. The samples were drawn from the first 160 participants of the ongoing ImmuneRACE study and from under 1,500 subjects provided by 6 global collaborators. Nearly every sample came with metadata listing a de-identified subject ID, COVID-19 status, age in years and sex. Where available, HLA class I and class II types were obtained from metadata supplied by the sample provider rather than from assay-based typing. What the research found in general, with its limitations: The quantity of clinical and demographic metadata differed by source and by participant and was supplied without curation.

In regard to this clone: The antigen it recognizes is unknown. One base away there is no much larger clone; base qualities are not given.

The immunoSEQ Assay, a bias-controlled multiplex PCR, was used to amplify TCRbeta CDR3 regions from genomic DNA. Per the original workflow: The number of nucleated cells in each sample was estimated by amplification of reference gene primers within the assay. To quantify the absolute abundance of each unique TCRbeta CDR3 rearrangement, sequence reads were collapsed and filtered. For each sample, productive Simpson clonality was calculated as the square root of Simpson's diversity index over productive rearrangements. TCRdb took this table from immuneACCESS and kept in-frame rearrangements with V and J called. Such tables lack part of the clones; where checked against another copy, unresolved V genes explain under half of the gap, and the rest is unexplained. D and trimming were read from the DNA, whereas the V and J calls and clone size are those reported in that table. The sample data list about 210,000 clones, and 92% of these were observed just once. The top ten clones comprise 1% to 1.5% of the sample.

Whole blood was collected in K2EDTA tubes by collaborating institutions according to the institutions' own protocols. For TCRbeta analysis, collaborators shipped samples in one of three forms: frozen whole blood, isolated PBMCs, or DNA extracted from either of those sample types. The receptor was isolated from a man aged 25-45 years with acute or convalescent COVID-19. Source material: peripheral blood.

This receptor has the CDR3 CASSSGTGFTFEYF. DNA sequence: TGTGCCAGCAGCTCCGGGACAGGCTTTACTTTTGAGTACTTC. Recombination joined TRBV5-8 with TRBJ2-4; TRBD1 matches 8 bases in the middle. Looking up the germline V gene yields CDR1 SGHTS and CDR2 YDEGEE. The CDR3 runs 14 residues from the cysteine to the phenylalanine. Left in the record is the CDR3 DNA by itself, 42 bases read in frame from the first base. Clipping removes 3 bases from V and 14 bases from J, with 13 as the unmatched junction base count.